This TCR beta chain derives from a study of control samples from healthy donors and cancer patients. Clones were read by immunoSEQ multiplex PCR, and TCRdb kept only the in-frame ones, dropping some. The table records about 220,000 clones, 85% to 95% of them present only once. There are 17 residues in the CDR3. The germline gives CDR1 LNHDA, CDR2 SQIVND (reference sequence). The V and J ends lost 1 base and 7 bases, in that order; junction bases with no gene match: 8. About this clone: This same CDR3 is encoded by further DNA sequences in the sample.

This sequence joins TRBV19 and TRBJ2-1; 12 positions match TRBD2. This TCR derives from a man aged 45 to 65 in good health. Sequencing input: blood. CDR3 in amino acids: CASSIGASGGARNEQFF. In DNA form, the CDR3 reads TGTGCCAGTAGTATAGGGGCTAGCGGGGGGGCACGGAATGAGCAGTTCTTC.